This is a list of T cell receptor beta chains from one sample in a study of response to subunit inactivated influenza vaccine. TCRdb used MiXCR to reprocess the RT-PCR reads, holding one entry per CDR3 protein. This sample has a few hundred thousand distinct CDR3 sequences, with 20% to 25% found just once. The material was PBMCs from blood, obtained about 20 months after vaccination. The receptor source for this set is a man between 50 and 75 years old who received an inactivated influenza vaccine. Each CDR3 is given with its conserved first and last residue. Each record gives: CDR3 protein, CDR3 DNA, J gene, clone size, V gene, D gene. The D gene is left open where the match is weak. Expanded clones get a size class; other rows say once, few or many, or leave the size out.

CDR3aa: CASSQDGLAKNIQYF
CDR3nt: TGCGCCAGCAGCCAAGATGGACTAGCCAAAAACATTCAGTACTTC
j_gene: TRBJ2-4
abundance: many
v_gene: TRBV4-3
d_gene: NA

CDR3aa: CASRLREKLFF
CDR3nt: TGTGCCAGCAGACTCAGGGAAAAACTGTTTTTT
j_gene: TRBJ1-4
abundance: many
v_gene: TRBV27
d_gene: NA

CDR3aa: CASSDGQVLGYTF
CDR3nt: TGTGCCAGCAGCGACGGACAGGTCTTAGGCTACACCTTC
j_gene: TRBJ1-2
abundance: few
v_gene: TRBV9
d_gene: TRBD1

CDR3aa: CASGVGETQYF
CDR3nt: TGTGCCAGCGGGGTGGGAGAGACCCAGTACTTC
j_gene: TRBJ2-5
abundance: NA
v_gene: TRBV6-2/TRBV6-3
d_gene: NA

CDR3aa: CASSLTSGPNEQFF
CDR3nt: TGTGCCAGCAGCCTGACTAGCGGGCCTAATGAGCAGTTCTTC
j_gene: TRBJ2-1
abundance: NA
v_gene: TRBV7-9
d_gene: TRBD2

CDR3aa: CASSESGSGSYEQYF
CDR3nt: TGTGCCAGCAGTGAATCGGGTAGCGGGAGCTACGAGCAGTACTTC
j_gene: TRBJ2-7
abundance: few
v_gene: TRBV25-1
d_gene: TRBD2

CDR3aa: CASSSTPTGPNYGYTF
CDR3nt: TGTGCCAGCAGCTCGACCCCGACAGGGCCCAACTATGGCTACACCTTC
j_gene: TRBJ1-2
abundance: NA
v_gene: TRBV7-9
d_gene: TRBD1

CDR3aa: CSTHRDGTQYF
CDR3nt: TGCAGCACCCATCGGGATGGGACCCAGTACTTC
j_gene: TRBJ2-5
abundance: NA
v_gene: TRBV29-1
d_gene: NA

CDR3aa: CASSPLQGVNEQFF
CDR3nt: TGTGCCAGCTCACCACTGCAGGGGGTCAATGAGCAGTTCTTC
j_gene: TRBJ2-1
abundance: NA
v_gene: TRBV18
d_gene: TRBD1

CDR3aa: CASSQDRQTNEKLFF
CDR3nt: TGCGCCAGCAGCCAAGATCGACAGACTAATGAAAAACTGTTTTTT
j_gene: TRBJ1-4
abundance: many
v_gene: TRBV4-3
d_gene: NA

CDR3aa: CASSLPKTSGYNEQFF
CDR3nt: TGTGCCAGCAGCTTACCGAAGACTAGCGGGTACAATGAGCAGTTCTTC
j_gene: TRBJ2-1
abundance: few
v_gene: TRBV5-6
d_gene: TRBD2

CDR3aa: CATSRDRAAGAFF
CDR3nt: TGTGCCACCAGCAGAGACAGGGCGGCAGGAGCTTTCTTT
j_gene: TRBJ1-1
abundance: few
v_gene: TRBV15
d_gene: NA

CDR3aa: CASSLMRTSGPNTDTQYF
CDR3nt: TGTGCCAGCAGCTTAATGCGGACTAGCGGGCCCAACACAGATACGCAGTATTTT
j_gene: TRBJ2-3
abundance: NA
v_gene: TRBV7-3
d_gene: TRBD2